This paragraph covers one TCR beta chain sequence. Its antigen is undetermined. This sample stems from a study of cytomegalovirus exposure and HLA in healthy donors. Whole-study findings and limits: CMV antigen specificity was confirmed in vitro for three CMV-associated chains.

V was pared by 4 bases and J by 6 bases, with 9 bases of the junction left unmatched. The CDR3 loop spans 15 amino acids. The germline V gene has CDR1 ENHRY and CDR2 SYGVKD. Assay: immunoSEQ multiplex PCR; the TCRdb copy retains only in-frame clones and omits some. The table lists about 220,000 clones, 75% to 95% of them singletons. The sample consisted of PBMCs. V usage is TRBV10-3 and J usage is TRBJ2-1; 7 bases agree with TRBD2. The sequence was obtained from a woman aged 18-35 years in good health and CMV-seronegative. CDR3 in DNA: TGTGCCATCAGTGTTACTGGCGGGAGCGGCAATGAGCAGTTCTTC. This codes for CAISVTGGSGNEQFF.